This record looks at one T cell receptor (beta chain) sequence and its context. Each CDR3 protein gets one entry after TCRdb re-called the 5' RACE reads with MiXCR. This table has around 440,000 distinct CDR3 sequences, 15% to 20% appearing once. This record belongs to a study of T-cell memory formation after mild COVID-19. CDR3 size: 13 residues. V was clipped by 0 bases and J by 10 bases, with 10 bases between them. Looked up from germline, CDR1 is SGHRS and CDR2 is YFSETQ. The source of this sequence is an adult woman who had mild COVID-19 (a few samples of this study predate the infection). Cell type and time point are not known. The chain combines TRBV5-1 with TRBJ2-2, with D perhaps TRBD2 (5 bases). Sequenced: PBMCs or a T cell subset sorted from them (not recorded which). The CDR3 nucleotides are TGCGCCAGCAGCTTGGATACCGGGAAGGAGCTGTTTTTT. As protein: CASSLDTGKELFF.